This T cell receptor (beta chain) was sequenced in a study of T-cell memory formation after mild COVID-19. Concerning this clonotype itself: Its antigen is not identified.

Each CDR3 protein is one row after TCRdb ran MiXCR on the 5' RACE reads. The profile covers 100,000 or so distinct CDR3 sequences, with over 8.5% appearing a single time and roughly 40% taken by the ten largest. The CDR3 sequence is 17 residues long. Trimming removed 0 bases from V and 1 base from J; junction bases left unmatched: 4. Germline values: CDR1 MNHEY, CDR2 SVGAGI. General study points: SARS-CoV-2 specificity was not confirmed for second-wave clones peaking on day 37. Some clones that responded turned up in pre-infection memory, which suggests that cross-reactive memory joined in. CD4+ contracting clones were mainly CM and EM; CD8+ ones, EMRA.

The V gene is TRBV6-5, the J gene TRBJ2-5; 11 bases are shared with TRBD2. Specimen: PBMCs or a T cell subset sorted from them (not recorded which). This sequence was found in a man aged 18 to 30 who had mild COVID-19 (a few samples of this study predate the infection). Cell type and time point are not known. The CDR3, as DNA: TGTGCCAGCAGTTACTCGTTAGCGGGGGGGGCCCAAGAGACCCAGTACTTC. Translating it yields CASSYSLAGGAQETQYF.